These T cell receptor beta chains were read from a single sample in a study of Graves' ophthalmopathy and Graves' hyperthyroidism. TCRdb recomputed calls from the multiplex PCR reads with MiXCR, one row per CDR3 protein. The sample consists of over a million distinct CDR3 sequences, about 38% of them appearing once. The sequenced material came from peripheral blood or thyroid tissue (not recorded which). The receptors were sampled from an adult man with Graves' hyperthyroidism. Both conserved end residues are part of each CDR3. Each record gives: D gene, J gene, clone size, V gene, CDR3 DNA, CDR3 protein. A D gene is named only where the DNA matches it firmly. The listing skips clone size in some rows; elsewhere it reads once, few, many or a size class.

D: TRBD2
J: TRBJ2-7
size: few
V: TRBV10-3
DNA: TGTGCCAGCAGTAGCGGGAGCGTTTACGAGCAGTACTTC
CDR3: CASSSGSVYEQYF

D: .
J: TRBJ1-5
size: .
V: TRBV6-2/TRBV6-3
DNA: TGTGCCAGCAGTTACTCAGGGATAAATCAGCCCCAGCATTTT
CDR3: CASSYSGINQPQHF

D: .
J: TRBJ1-5
size: .
V: TRBV7-3
DNA: TGTGCCAGCAGCTTGGGTAAGGGTCAGCCCCAGCATTTT
CDR3: CASSLGKGQPQHF

D: .
J: TRBJ1-1
size: .
V: TRBV12-3/TRBV12-4
DNA: TGTGCCAGCAGTTTAGAGAGGGGAGGGACTGAAGCTTTCTTT
CDR3: CASSLERGGTEAFF

D: .
J: TRBJ1-5
size: many
V: TRBV7-9
DNA: TGTGCCAGCAGCTTGGAGGCTCAGCCCCAGCATTTT
CDR3: CASSLEAQPQHF

D: .
J: TRBJ2-7
size: many
V: TRBV7-9
DNA: TGTGCCAGCAGCTCGGGGGCAGGATTGGGATATTACGAGCAGTACTTC
CDR3: CASSSGAGLGYYEQYF

D: TRBD2
J: TRBJ2-7
size: few
V: TRBV4-1
DNA: TGCGCCAGCAGCCAACGACTAGCGGGGCAATACGAGCAGTACTTC
CDR3: CASSQRLAGQYEQYF

D: TRBD1
J: TRBJ1-1
size: few
V: TRBV6-6
DNA: TGTGCCAGCAGTTACTCGATACAGGGGACCGAAATTTCCATGAACACTGAAGCTTTCTTT
CDR3: CASSYSIQGTEISMNTEAFF

D: .
J: TRBJ1-3
size: many
V: TRBV7-9
DNA: TGTGCCAGCAGCTTCCGAGTCTTAGCTGGAAACACCATATATTTT
CDR3: CASSFRVLAGNTIYF

D: .
J: TRBJ1-2
size: few
V: TRBV12-5
DNA: TGTGCTAGTGGTTTGGCCGGGGCAGCGCTCAACTATGGCTACACCTTC
CDR3: CASGLAGAALNYGYTF

D: .
J: TRBJ1-2
size: many
V: TRBV6-5
DNA: TGTGCCAGCAGCCTCAGGGAGGGATCCTATGGCTACACCTTC
CDR3: CASSLREGSYGYTF

D: .
J: TRBJ1-5
size: .
V: TRBV24-1
DNA: TGTGCCACCAGCTCACCACCAGGGACCAATCAGCCCCAGCATTTT
CDR3: CATSSPPGTNQPQHF

D: .
J: TRBJ2-5
size: many
V: TRBV7-2
DNA: TGTGCCAGCAGCTTCGCCAGTTTGGGAGTCAGAGAGACCCAGTACTTC
CDR3: CASSFASLGVRETQYF

D: .
J: TRBJ2-2
size: many
V: TRBV6-4
DNA: TGTGCCAGCAGTGACAGGGACACCGGGGAGCTGTTTTTT
CDR3: CASSDRDTGELFF

D: .
J: TRBJ1-6
size: .
V: TRBV7-2
DNA: TGTGCCAGCAGCAAACAAGGAGGGATGAGTTCACCCCTCCACTTT
CDR3: CASSKQGGMSSPLHF

D: TRBD1
J: TRBJ1-2
size: .
V: TRBV5-1
DNA: TGCGCCAGCAGCCCGGGGACAGGGCTCCTCTATGGCTACACCTTC
CDR3: CASSPGTGLLYGYTF

D: .
J: TRBJ2-5
size: .
V: TRBV10-3
DNA: TGTGCCATCTGGGCGGGCAGGGAAGAGACCCAGTACTTC
CDR3: CAIWAGREETQYF

D: TRBD1
J: TRBJ2-7
size: many
V: TRBV12-3/TRBV12-4
DNA: TGTGCCAGCAGTTTAGATCCCGGGACAGGGTCCTACGAGCAGTACTTC
CDR3: CASSLDPGTGSYEQYF

D: TRBD1
J: TRBJ2-7
size: .
V: TRBV15
DNA: TGTGCCACCAGCAGCTCGGGACAGGGCTACGAGCAGTACTTC
CDR3: CATSSSGQGYEQYF

D: .
J: TRBJ2-6
size: .
V: TRBV9
DNA: TGTGCCAGCAGCGTAGGTACAGGGTATCCTGGGGCCAACGTCCTGACTTTC
CDR3: CASSVGTGYPGANVLTF

D: .
J: TRBJ1-1
size: many
V: TRBV19
DNA: TGTGCCAGTATTCAGGGGTTTGCAGCTTTCTTT
CDR3: CASIQGFAAFF

D: TRBD1
J: TRBJ2-5
size: once
V: TRBV9
DNA: TGTGCCAGCAGCGTAGATGGACAGGGAGAGACCCAGTACTTC
CDR3: CASSVDGQGETQYF

D: .
J: TRBJ1-2
size: .
V: TRBV12-3/TRBV12-4
DNA: TGTGCCAGCAGTGAACGGGGGGCAATTAACTATGGCTACACCTTC
CDR3: CASSERGAINYGYTF

D: .
J: TRBJ1-2
size: .
V: TRBV29-1
DNA: TGCAGCAGTCACGGGGATGGCTACACCTTC
CDR3: CSSHGDGYTF

D: .
J: TRBJ1-2
size: many
V: TRBV9
DNA: TGTGCCAGCAGCGTAGTAGGCATCCCTAACTATGGCTACACCTTC
CDR3: CASSVVGIPNYGYTF

D: .
J: TRBJ2-2
size: many
V: TRBV19
DNA: TGTGCCAGTAATTCGTGGGGTTCGAACACCGGGGAGCTGTTTTTT
CDR3: CASNSWGSNTGELFF

D: TRBD1
J: TRBJ1-2
size: .
V: TRBV29-1
DNA: TGCAGCGTTGTAGACAGGGAGGTCTATGGCTACACCTTC
CDR3: CSVVDREVYGYTF

D: .
J: TRBJ1-3
size: few
V: TRBV7-2
DNA: TGTGCCAGCAGCTCCAAGCCGGTAGAAGTCTCTGGAAACACCATATATTTT
CDR3: CASSSKPVEVSGNTIYF

D: TRBD1
J: TRBJ1-1
size: many
V: TRBV7-9
DNA: TGTGCCAGCAGCCCGGACAGGGGGCTCTCTGAAGCTTTCTTT
CDR3: CASSPDRGLSEAFF

D: .
J: TRBJ1-2
size: many
V: TRBV10-3
DNA: TGTGCCATCAGTGAGGGAAAGAACTATGGCTACACCTTC
CDR3: CAISEGKNYGYTF

D: .
J: TRBJ2-7
size: many
V: TRBV5-1
DNA: TGCGCCAGCACCCCGGGGAGAAGCTCCTACGAGCAGTACTTC
CDR3: CASTPGRSSYEQYF

D: TRBD1
J: TRBJ2-7
size: .
V: TRBV7-2
DNA: TGTGCCAGCAGCGTAGGATACAGGGGCCACGAGCAGTACTTC
CDR3: CASSVGYRGHEQYF

D: TRBD2
J: TRBJ2-2
size: many
V: TRBV7-2
DNA: TGTGCCAGCAGGGATAGCGGGAACGCCGGGGAGCTGTTTTTT
CDR3: CASRDSGNAGELFF

D: .
J: TRBJ2-7
size: .
V: TRBV12-3/TRBV12-4
DNA: TGTGCCAGCAGTTACAACCTCGAGCAGTACTTC
CDR3: CASSYNLEQYF

D: TRBD2
J: TRBJ2-5
size: .
V: TRBV7-2
DNA: TGTGCCAGCAGCTTAGGGGGACTAGCGGGGGAGAGAGAGACCCAGTACTTC
CDR3: CASSLGGLAGERETQYF

D: TRBD1
J: TRBJ1-2
size: .
V: TRBV10-3
DNA: TGTGCCATCACCCGGGACAGGGACCCTAACTATGGCTACACCTTC
CDR3: CAITRDRDPNYGYTF

D: .
J: TRBJ1-6
size: .
V: TRBV12-3/TRBV12-4
DNA: TGTGCCAGCAGTTTTTCGGGACCTAATAATTCACCCCTCCACTTT
CDR3: CASSFSGPNNSPLHF

D: TRBD1
J: TRBJ1-5
size: .
V: TRBV7-9
DNA: TGTGCCAGCAGGATGGGACAGGGGCCTGGATGGCCCCAGCATTTT
CDR3: CASRMGQGPGWPQHF

D: .
J: TRBJ1-2
size: .
V: TRBV19
DNA: TGTGCCAGTAGCTGGGAAAGTGATGGCTACACCTTC
CDR3: CASSWESDGYTF

D: .
J: TRBJ2-7
size: many
V: TRBV20-1
DNA: TGCAGTGCTAGAATCAGAGACTACGAGCAGTACTTC
CDR3: CSARIRDYEQYF

D: .
J: TRBJ2-7
size: .
V: TRBV27
DNA: TGTGCCAGCAGTTTAAACAATCGCGAGCAGTACTTC
CDR3: CASSLNNREQYF

D: TRBD1
J: TRBJ1-5
size: few
V: TRBV12-3/TRBV12-4
DNA: TGTGCCAGCAGTTTTACAGGGGGGGAACAGCCCCAGCATTTT
CDR3: CASSFTGGEQPQHF

D: .
J: TRBJ1-6
size: many
V: TRBV2
DNA: TGTGCCAGCATTCAGGGGATCTATTCACCCCTCCACTTT
CDR3: CASIQGIYSPLHF

D: .
J: TRBJ2-7
size: .
V: TRBV7-9
DNA: TGTGCCGTCCCGGCAGCTAGCCTCTACGAGCAGTACTTC
CDR3: CAVPAASLYEQYF

D: .
J: TRBJ1-1
size: many
V: TRBV15
DNA: TGTGCCACCAGCAGCCGACAGATAAACACTGAAGCTTTCTTT
CDR3: CATSSRQINTEAFF

D: TRBD1
J: TRBJ1-6
size: .
V: TRBV10-3
DNA: TGTGCCAGCAGAATAATGGACAGGGGCCCGTCGGATTCACCCCTCCACTTT
CDR3: CASRIMDRGPSDSPLHF

D: TRBD1
J: TRBJ1-1
size: .
V: TRBV30
DNA: TGTGCCTGGAATGACAGGGAGGAAGCTTTCTTT
CDR3: CAWNDREEAFF

D: .
J: TRBJ2-5
size: .
V: TRBV9
DNA: TGTGCCAGCAGCGTAAGTCCGCGGGGCCTGAACCAAGAGACCCAGTACTTC
CDR3: CASSVSPRGLNQETQYF

D: TRBD1
J: TRBJ2-7
size: .
V: TRBV29-1
DNA: TGCAGCGTTGTCGGACAGGGGGTAGAGCAGTACTTC
CDR3: CSVVGQGVEQYF

D: .
J: TRBJ2-7
size: .
V: TRBV10-3
DNA: TGTGCCATCAGCTCCAGCAGCGACACCTACGAGCAGTACTTC
CDR3: CAISSSSDTYEQYF

D: TRBD1
J: TRBJ1-1
size: .
V: TRBV7-6
DNA: TGTGCCAGCACCAAAGCGAAGGGGGCCGGAACTGAAGCTTTCTTT
CDR3: CASTKAKGAGTEAFF

D: .
J: TRBJ1-2
size: .
V: TRBV15
DNA: TGTGCCACCAGCAGAGAACGAGGGCTCTATGGCTACACCTTC
CDR3: CATSRERGLYGYTF

D: .
J: TRBJ1-5
size: many
V: TRBV25-1
DNA: TGTGCCAGCAGTGAACAAAAGAGGGGAGGGATCAGTCAGCCCCAGCATTTT
CDR3: CASSEQKRGGISQPQHF

D: .
J: TRBJ2-5
size: few
V: TRBV4-3
DNA: TGCGCCAGCAGCCAGGGCCCTTTGGGTTCGGTCCAAGAGACCCAGTACTTC
CDR3: CASSQGPLGSVQETQYF

D: .
J: TRBJ2-3
size: .
V: TRBV7-4
DNA: TGTGCCAGCAGCCTGAGATGGAGGGGGATCGCAGATACGCAGTATTTT
CDR3: CASSLRWRGIADTQYF

D: TRBD1
J: TRBJ1-2
size: .
V: TRBV5-1
DNA: TGCGCCAGTAGGGAGGGACAGGGGGCGCATGGCTACACCTTC
CDR3: CASREGQGAHGYTF

D: .
J: TRBJ1-4
size: .
V: TRBV19
DNA: TGTGCCAGTCGGCCTCGGGAATATGAAAAACTGTTTTTT
CDR3: CASRPREYEKLFF

D: .
J: TRBJ1-5
size: many
V: TRBV5-5
DNA: TGTGCCAGCAGCTTGGACAGGGCTTATCAGCCCCAGCATTTT
CDR3: CASSLDRAYQPQHF

D: .
J: TRBJ2-7
size: few
V: TRBV12-3/TRBV12-4
DNA: TGTGCCAGCAGTTTCTCGGACCGAGCGTCCTACGAGCAGTACTTC
CDR3: CASSFSDRASYEQYF

D: .
J: TRBJ1-4
size: many
V: TRBV19
DNA: TGTGCCAGTCGGCAGACCGGGACCGGTTTGGAAAAACTGTTTTTT
CDR3: CASRQTGTGLEKLFF